The T cell receptor beta chain described here comes from a study of vaccination and CD4 T cells after COVID-19. At the level of the study: Convalescent persons amounted to six males plus four females, two of whom were Hispanic. Median time from second vaccine dose to sampling was about 70 days (14 to 241).

The CDR3 runs to 16 residues. The V gene end was trimmed by 7 bases and the J gene end by 5 bases; junction bases not matched to a gene: 14. Germline CDR1 and CDR2: ENHRY and SYGVKD. With regard to this clonotype: The antigen is undetermined.

An Oncomine TCR Beta short-read assay was used to sequence the DNA from cultured CD4+ T cells. TCRdb itself ran the PCR reads through MiXCR, one entry per CDR3 protein. The data hold 20,000 to 30,000 distinct CDR3 sequences, with 40% to 55% observed a single time. The sample's time point: late sampling 161 to 241 days after vaccination in a few convalescent patients. The treatment: roughly 10-day PBMC culture with coronavirus spike peptide pools or control peptides (ViraFEST assay). Sequencing was performed on CD4+ T cells from blood, cultured in vitro, taken about 7 months after SARS-CoV-2 vaccination. This TCR came from a human donor who had recovered from COVID-19. The chain employs TRBV10-3 and TRBJ1-1; 9 bases are shared with TRBD1. CDR3 amino acids: CAIMRNVGQGRTEAFF. CDR3 nucleotide sequence: TGTGCCATCATGCGTAACGTTGGACAGGGGAGGACTGAAGCTTTCTTT.